The present T cell receptor beta chain was sequenced within a study of breast tumors, draining lymph nodes, adjacent tissues. Samples came from axillary lymph nodes draining the breast cancer. V trimming: 7 bases; J trimming: 0 bases; junction bases outside the gene matches: 12. CDR1 is MNHEY and CDR2 is SVGAGI in the germline V gene. CDR3 length: 16 amino acids. A single record per CDR3 protein comes from TCRdb applying MiXCR to the multiplex PCR reads. The table has 160,000 or so distinct CDR3 sequences, roughly 35% seen once. At least ten counts were recorded for this clonotype. This rearrangement joins TRBV6-5 to TRBJ2-7, with 7 bases fitting TRBD2. Sample: axillary lymph node tissue. This TCR came from a female donor with breast cancer. Some clones in this sample may be carry-over from other donors' samples. CDR3 in DNA: TGTGCCAGCATCGGAGCTGTGCGGGGGAGCTCCTACGAGCAGTACTTC. This gives the protein CASIGAVRGSSYEQYF.